This T cell receptor beta chain was captured in a study of blood T cell repertoires in COVID-19. About the study: PBMCs, B-cell-depleted T cells, or T cells were the source of the cDNA or gDNA that made up the material.

Donors in Cohort 3 counted as recovered after two negative PCRs, clearance, or symptom resolution. Germline V gene data show CDR1 as SEHNR and CDR2 as FQNEAQ (reference sequence). The CDR3 has 13 amino acids. V was pared by 2 bases and J by 6 bases, with 11 bases between. In the original processing: It was from reference gene primer amplification that nucleated cell counts were estimated. Measured with immunoSEQ multiplex PCR; TCRdb has only the in-frame clones, and not every one. V and J calls and clone size come straight from that table; D and trimming were deduced from the DNA. Here the sample spans about 150,000 clones, about 81% being singletons.

This clonotype was sampled from a man in his fifties or sixties who had recovered from COVID-19. This chain joins TRBV7-9 and TRBJ2-7; D is ambiguous. The sequencing sample was made of PBMCs or T cells enriched from blood (not recorded which). This CDR3 reads CASSLSPSVEQYF. The CDR3 DNA sequence: TGTGCCAGCAGCTTATCTCCTAGTGTCGAGCAGTACTTC.